The clone carrying this TCR beta chain was seen a handful of times. This record belongs to a study of shared T cell receptors in the human thymus. Germline CDR1 is SGHNT and CDR2 is YYREEE (reference sequence). CDR3 length: 15 amino acids. V lost 4 bases to trimming and J lost 1 base, with 14 bases between them. The repertoire was sequenced with immunoSEQ multiplex PCR; TCRdb's copy has only in-frame clones and lacks some. The sample lists more than 550,000 clones, 70% to 90% seen once, with around 0.0094% in the top ten. These same records also appear under a second study, on human thymus T cells. That paper adds: From resections taken during corrective heart surgery, the thymus tissue was obtained. Apparent skewing of V and J gene usage characterized both thymic and blood repertoires.

Sequenced material: thymocytes. The V and J genes are TRBV5-4 and TRBJ1-2; D perhaps matches TRBD1 (5 bases). The TCR was taken from a girl less than two years old with a congenital heart defect. The CDR3 here is CASSKGPGGNYGYTF. For the CDR3, the DNA is TGTGCCAGCAGCAAAGGGCCCGGGGGTAACTATGGCTACACCTTC.